The clone carrying this TCR beta chain was found many times. The antigen remains undetermined. CDR1 and CDR2 (germline): WSHSY, SAAADI. CDR3 size: 13 residues. V lost 5 bases, J lost 10 bases, and 3 bases stayed unmatched. Axillary draining lymph nodes of breast cancer patients supplied the node samples. The data derive from a study of breast tumors, draining lymph nodes, adjacent tissues. Study-wide results and caveats: Tumor repertoires ranked between lymph nodes and nontumor tissue in diversity, with V and J gene preferences. Tumor T cell lymph node origin was a supported hypothesis, not proven.

Each CDR3 protein gets one entry after TCRdb re-called the multiplex PCR reads with MiXCR. The data show 85,000 to 130,000 distinct CDR3 sequences, with over 20% seen just once and roughly 1.2% held by the top ten. This clonotype was obtained from a female donor with breast cancer. Some clones in this sample may be carry-over from other donors' samples. This chain links TRBV10-2 with TRBJ1-6; 9 nucleotides agree with TRBD1. The sample comprised axillary lymph node tissue. CDR3 sequence reads: CASSPGQGSPLHF. The CDR3 DNA sequence: TGCGCCAGCAGTCCGGGACAGGGCTCACCCCTCCACTTT.